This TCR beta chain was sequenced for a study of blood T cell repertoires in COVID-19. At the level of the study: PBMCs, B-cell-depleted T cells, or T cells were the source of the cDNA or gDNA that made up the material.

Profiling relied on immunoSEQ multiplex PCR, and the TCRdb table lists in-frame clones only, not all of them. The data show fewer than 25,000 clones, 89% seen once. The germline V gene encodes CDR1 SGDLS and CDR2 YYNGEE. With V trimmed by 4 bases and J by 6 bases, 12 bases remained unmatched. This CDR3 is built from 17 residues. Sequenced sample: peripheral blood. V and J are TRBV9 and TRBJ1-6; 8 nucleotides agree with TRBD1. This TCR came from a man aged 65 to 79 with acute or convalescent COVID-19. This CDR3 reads CASSLDGGQAPNSPLHF. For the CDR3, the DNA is TGTGCCAGCAGCCTGGACGGGGGACAGGCTCCTAATTCACCCCTCCACTTT.